The entry that follows covers one TCR beta chain sequence. The source of the sample is a study of blood T cell repertoires in COVID-19. Looking at the study overall: COVID-19 samples collected from the United States, Italy and Spain covered acute and convalescent phases. T cells, B-cell-depleted T cells, or PBMCs supplied cDNA or gDNA.

Between the trimmed V and J ends, which lost 1 base and 6 bases, there was a span of 7 bases. Germline V gives CDR1 SNHLY, CDR2 FYNNEI. The CDR3 consists of 13 residues. Original data processing: Cell counts per sample came from amplifying reference gene primers. Sequenced by immunoSEQ multiplex PCR; TCRdb stores in-frame clones only, minus some. V and J calls and clone size come straight from that table; D and trimming were deduced from the DNA. The sample lists 150,000 or so clones; around 79% were seen once. The receptor comes from a man aged 80 or over with acute or convalescent COVID-19. The sequenced material came from peripheral blood. V is TRBV2 and J is TRBJ2-1; the D is unclear. CDR3 sequence: CASSEVTGNEQFF. The CDR3 DNA sequence: TGTGCCAGCAGTGAAGTAACTGGCAATGAGCAGTTCTTC. Supplemented by reference TRBV2 and TRBJ2-1, the full variable domain reads EPEVTQTPSHQVTQMGQEVILRCVPISNHLYFYWYRQILGQKVEFLVSFYNNEISEKSEIFDDQFSVERPDGSNFTLKIRSTKLEDSAMYFCASSEVTGNEQFFGPGTRLTVL.